The 23 T cell receptor beta chains listed next were all sequenced from one sample in a study of CD8+CD57+ T cells in acquired aplastic anemia. Investigators profiled TCR beta VDJ and CDR3 from genomic DNA template. TCRdb reprocessed the reads with MiXCR, giving one entry per CDR3 protein. The repertoire includes 400,000 to 600,000 distinct CDR3 sequences, around a third of them detected once, and about 0.8% sits in the top ten. For sequencing, patients were chosen who had shown expansion of CD8+CD57+ cells by flow cytometry. What was sequenced was sorted CD4+, CD8+, or CD8+CD57+ T cells (not recorded which) from PBMCs. The source of these receptors is a human donor with aplastic anemia.

Notes on this clonotype: A much larger clone is a single base away; this may be a read error. No conserved phenylalanine or tryptophan ends this CDR3, so it is likely a read error. The chain links TRBV19 to TRBJ2-7; 7 bases match TRBD2. In germline, CDR1 is LNHDA, CDR2 SQIVND (reference sequence). Unmatched junction bases numbered 5, after V lost 5 bases and J lost 1 base. This CDR3 contains 14 residues. The CDR3: CASSYAGASYEQYL. Here the CDR3 DNA reads TGTGCCAGTAGTTATGCGGGAGCTTCCTACGAGCAGTACCTC.

The CDR3: CASSNLAGEAEQYF. The CDR3, as DNA: TGTGCCAGCAGTAACTTAGCGGGGGAGGCCGAGCAGTACTTC. The chain recombines TRBV2 with TRBJ2-7, with 9 nucleotides matching TRBD2. This CDR3 has 14 residues. J gave up 6 bases and V 5 bases, and 8 bases lay outside the gene matches. CDR1 and CDR2 from the germline V gene are SNHLY and FYNNEI.

On this clonotype: This may be a read error: a much more frequent sequence differs by one nucleotide. J is TRBJ1-2 and V is TRBV20-1, with TRBD1 matching over 7 bases. The CDR3 runs to 13 residues. CDR1 is DFQATT, CDR2 SNEGSKA, per germline (reference sequence). This chain's CDR3 is CGATGEAVYGYTF. The CDR3 bases are TGCGGTGCTACAGGGGAGGCGGTCTATGGCTACACCTTC.

A word on this clonotype: A single base separates this from a much larger clone, so it may be a read error. This rearrangement joins TRBV7-3 to TRBJ2-7; 14 bases match TRBD2. The CDR3 consists of 16 residues. CDR1 SGHTA and CDR2 FQGTGA come from the germline V gene. V gave up 8 bases and J gave up 6 bases; unmatched junction bases: 12. DNA for the CDR3: TGTGCCAGCCGCGCCCTGGGACTAGCGGGAGCTCCCGAGCAGTACTTC. Its translation is CASRALGLAGAPEQYF.

This clonotype was counted a single time. The CDR3 end shows no conserved phenylalanine or tryptophan, and so a read error is likely. The chain employs TRBV4-2 and TRBJ2-7; 10 nucleotides line up with TRBD1. The length of the CDR3 is 15 residues. The J segment lost 6 bases and the V segment lost 4 bases, leaving 9 bases of the junction unmatched. Per germline, CDR1 LGHNA and CDR2 YNFKEQ. CDR3: CASSPDGGQGIEQYL. CDR3 sequence (DNA): TGTGCCAGCAGCCCCGACGGGGGACAGGGGATCGAGCAGTACCTC.

This clonotype has a handful of counts. The V gene is TRBV7-6, the J gene TRBJ2-7; 11 nucleotides agree with TRBD2. V was clipped by 3 bases and J by 0 bases; unmatched bases: 4. This CDR3 comprises 16 residues. The germline gives CDR1 SGHVS, CDR2 FNYEAQ. The CDR3 spells CASSLGLADPSYEQYF. The CDR3, as DNA: TGTGCCAGCAGCTTGGGACTAGCGGATCCCTCCTACGAGCAGTACTTC.

This clonotype was detected ten times or more. V gene TRBV2 combines with J gene TRBJ1-2; D is uncertain. The CDR3 consists of 11 residues. The ends were cut back, 8 bases at V and 8 bases at J, with 12 bases in the middle. The V gene's germline CDR1 is SNHLY and CDR2 FYNNEI. DNA for the CDR3: TGTGCCAGCTCCGCGGTTAGCGGCTACACCTTC. Translated: CASSAVSGYTF.

This clonotype has just a few counts. The CDR3 bases are TGTGCCAGCAGCTTAGGGAGGATCGGCAGCCAAGCTTTCTTT. Residues: CASSLGRIGSQAFF. This rearrangement joins TRBV7-6 to TRBJ1-1; no firm D call. The CDR3 sequence is 14 residues long. CDR1 is SGHVS and CDR2 is FNYEAQ in the germline V gene. V was pared by 1 base and J by 9 bases, with 15 bases between.

The gene calls are TRBV7-3 and TRBJ2-7; 10 positions match TRBD2. CDR1 SGHTA and CDR2 FQGTGA come from the germline V gene. CDR3 size: 14 residues. With V trimmed by 5 bases and J by 7 bases, 8 bases remained unmatched. The CDR3 sequence: CASSTSSGRTEQYF. CDR3 sequence (DNA): TGTGCCAGCAGCACCTCTAGCGGGAGAACTGAGCAGTACTTC.

This rearrangement joins TRBV6-6 to TRBJ2-1; D possibly uses TRBD1 or TRBD2 (5 bases each). The CDR3 totals 15 residues. Between the trimmed V and J ends, which lost 6 bases and 4 bases, there was a span of 16 bases. Per the germline V gene, CDR1 is MNHNY and CDR2 is SVGAGI (reference sequence). CDR3 region: CASREAGTEYNEQFF. In DNA form, the CDR3 reads TGTGCCAGCAGAGAGGCCGGGACGGAGTACAATGAGCAGTTCTTC.

The V gene is TRBV20-1, the J gene TRBJ1-5; D is possibly TRBD1 (6 bases). The V gene lost 3 bases and the J gene lost 3 bases, with 18 bases spanning the gap. This CDR3 has 16 amino acids. Germline V CDR1 and CDR2: DFQATT, SNEGSKA (reference sequence). The CDR3 loop reads CSASWGGSISNQPQHF. CDR3 in DNA: TGCAGTGCTAGTTGGGGGGGCTCTATATCCAATCAGCCCCAGCATTTT.

This clonotype was seen more than once but under ten times. This chain joins TRBV20-1 and TRBJ1-3; D gene uncertain. Germline loops: CDR1 DFQATT, CDR2 SNEGSKA (reference sequence). The CDR3 length is 15 residues. Between the trimmed V and J ends, which lost 3 bases and 0 bases, there was a span of 12 bases. CDR3 residues: CSARWGHSSGNTIYF. In nucleotides, the CDR3 is TGCAGTGCTAGGTGGGGTCACAGCTCTGGAAACACCATATATTTT.

V is TRBV2 and J is TRBJ1-1, with 9 bases aligning to TRBD1. V lost 7 bases, J lost 3 bases, and 6 bases stayed unmatched. This CDR3 contains 14 residues. Germline V CDR1 and CDR2: SNHLY, FYNNEI. As DNA, the CDR3 is TGTGCCAGCAAGGAACAGGGGGCAGACACTGAAGCTTTCTTT. It yields the protein CASKEQGADTEAFF.

Turning to this clonotype: A single base separates this from a much larger clone, so it may be a read error. The chain uses TRBV19 and TRBJ1-1; D may be TRBD1 (5 bases). CDR3 size: 15 residues. The germline V gene has CDR1 LNHDA and CDR2 SQIVND (reference sequence). The CDR3 nucleotides read TGTGCCTGTAGATCCGCCGGGACCGAGAACACTGAAGCTTTCTTT. Residues: CACRSAGTENTEAFF.

Comments on this clonotype: This may arise from a read error, as a much more abundant clone is one base away. This chain links TRBV9 with TRBJ2-7; tentative D call: TRBD1 (5 bases). This CDR3 is 12 amino acids long. Trimming shortened V by 3 bases and J by 8 bases, and 12 bases separated the two germline ends. The germline V gene encodes CDR1 SGDLS and CDR2 YYNGEE. DNA for the CDR3: TGTGCCAGCAGCGAGGGGTGGTGGAAGCAGTACTTC. Encoded protein: CASSEGWWKQYF.

This clonotype is a singleton in its sample. This chain links TRBV9 with TRBJ2-3; TRBD1 matches 7 bases. The trim removed 4 bases at V and 2 bases at J, leaving 7 bases unmatched. CDR1 is SGDLS, CDR2 YYNGEE, per germline. The CDR3 spans 15 residues. The CDR3 sequence is CASSPTGVYTDTQYF. DNA of the CDR3: TGTGCCAGCAGCCCTACAGGGGTCTACACAGATACGCAGTATTTT.

This clonotype was seen a few times. V and J are TRBV7-9 and TRBJ2-1; tentatively, D is TRBD1 or TRBD2 (6 bases each). The germline V and J ends were trimmed by 2 bases and 7 bases, with 9 bases remaining between them. Germline CDR1 and CDR2: SEHNR and FQNEAQ (reference sequence). CDR3 length equals 13 residues. CDR3 region: CASSLRRGNEQFF. CDR3 nucleotide sequence: TGTGCCAGCAGCTTAAGGAGGGGGAATGAGCAGTTCTTC.

This clonotype was recorded many times. The CDR3 region has the DNA TGTGCCACCAGTGATTCAAACGGACTGGGGGGCTACACCTTC. It yields the protein CATSDSNGLGGYTF. The chain employs TRBV24-1 and TRBJ1-2; D unresolved. CDR1 and CDR2 (germline): KGHDR, SFDVKD. This CDR3 spans 14 amino acids. The V gene lost 2 bases and the J gene lost 8 bases, with 14 bases spanning the gap.

The chain couples TRBV20-1 to TRBJ2-3, with TRBD1 matching over 8 bases. Unmatched junction bases numbered 2, after V lost 1 base and J lost 5 bases. From germline, CDR1 is DFQATT and CDR2 SNEGSKA (reference sequence). This CDR3 spans 13 amino acids. The CDR3 bases are TGCAGTGCTAGAGCAGGGGGCAAAGATACGCAGTATTTT. As protein: CSARAGGKDTQYF.

This clonotype showed up many times. This sequence joins TRBV7-3 and TRBJ1-2; TRBD1 is a possible D gene (6 bases). Germline CDR1 reads SGHTA; CDR2 reads FQGTGA. CDR3 length equals 14 residues. Trimming took 1 base from V and 8 from J, leaving 14 bases between them. CDR3 in amino acids: CASSLMSGAGGYTF. DNA of the CDR3: TGTGCCAGCAGCTTAATGTCAGGGGCCGGCGGCTACACCTTC.

The sample holds a few counts of this clonotype. This chain joins TRBV11-2 and TRBJ1-6; the D gene is possibly TRBD1 (5 bases). Germline V lookup: CDR1 SGHAT, CDR2 FQNNGV. This CDR3 spans 16 amino acids. Trimming removed 3 bases at V and 7 bases at J, with 16 bases between. The CDR3 spells CASSFRDDRQNSPLHF. The CDR3 DNA follows: TGTGCCAGCAGCTTCAGGGACGATCGGCAAAATTCACCCCTCCACTTT.

This clonotype was counted many times. The rearrangement links TRBV20-1 to TRBJ2-7; TRBD1 agrees at 11 bases. V lost 1 base, J lost 5 bases, and 7 bases stayed unmatched. CDR1 and CDR2 (germline): DFQATT, SNEGSKA (reference sequence). This CDR3 comprises 15 residues. Written as DNA, the CDR3 is TGCAGTGCTAGAGGACCTGGACAGGGGGCCAACGAGCAGTACTTC. It translates to CSARGPGQGANEQYF.

The chain is built from TRBV6-2 or TRBV6-3 and TRBJ2-7, with TRBD1 matching over 9 bases. The CDR3 runs to 19 residues. Looked up from germline, CDR1 is MNHEY and CDR2 is SVGEGT. Unmatched junction bases numbered 12, after V lost 0 bases and J lost 0 bases. The CDR3: CASSYSKGVKTGGSYEQYF. CDR3 nucleotide sequence: TGTGCCAGCAGTTACTCGAAGGGGGTTAAGACAGGGGGCTCCTACGAGCAGTACTTC.